This T cell receptor (beta chain) was obtained from a study of blood T cell repertoires in COVID-19. Overall study context: Material from acute and convalescent COVID-19 was sourced from the United States, Italy and Spain. PBMCs, B-cell-depleted T cells, or T cells provided the cDNA or gDNA that made up the material.

Original processing methods: Estimates of nucleated cell counts were drawn from the amplification of reference gene primers. Sequencing was performed with immunoSEQ multiplex PCR; in TCRdb, only in-frame clones are kept and a portion is missing. V and J calls and clone size follow that table, whereas D and trimming were derived from the DNA. The sample holds 150,000 to 200,000 clones, 70% to 90% seen once. V shed 5 bases, J shed 3 bases, and the junction held 10 bases outside the gene matches. The CDR3 spans 16 residues. Germline V gene lookup returns CDR1 LGHDT and CDR2 YNNKEL (reference sequence). This receptor was identified in a man aged 55 to 70 with active or convalescent COVID-19. V and J are TRBV3-1 (or the pseudogene TRBV3-2) and TRBJ2-1, with 7 bases fitting TRBD1. The sequenced material came from peripheral blood. The CDR3 nucleotides are TGTGCCAGCAGCTCTTCCACAGGGGCGTACTACAATGAGCAGTTCTTC. This codes for CASSSSTGAYYNEQFF.